These 21 T cell receptor beta chains were all obtained from the same sample, sequenced in a study of glioma-infiltrating T cells. The iRepertoire nested amplicon-rescue multiplex PCR amplified TCR alpha and beta CDR3s from RNA. TCRdb processed the multiplex PCR reads anew with MiXCR; each CDR3 protein has one entry. This table has about 380,000 distinct CDR3 sequences, around 45% appearing once. Sequenced sample: glioma tissue, nonneoplastic brain tissue, or PBMCs (not recorded which). All receptors come from a human donor with low-grade glioma or glioblastoma, undergoing nonglioma brain surgery, or in good health (not recorded which).

This clonotype was seen only a few times. CDR3 in DNA: TGTGCCAGCAGCCAATCCCACAGGGGGACCTATGGCTACACCTTC. As protein: CASSQSHRGTYGYTF. The chain recombines TRBV14 with TRBJ1-2; 8 bases are a match to TRBD1. Trimming cost V 2 bases and J 4 bases; bases outside gene matches: 6. Germline CDR1 reads SGHDN; CDR2 reads FVKESK. The CDR3 length is 15 residues. The full variable domain, rest sourced from reference TRBV14 and TRBJ1-2, is EAGVTQFPSHSVIEKGQTVTLRCDPISGHDNLYWYRRVMGKEIKFLLHFVKESKQDESGMPNNRFLAERTGGTYSTLKVQPAELEDSGVYFCASSQSHRGTYGYTFGSGTRLTVV.

There are a few counts of this clonotype. CDR3 bases: TGTGCCAGCAGCTTAGCGCTTTTCGGGGCCAACGTAGGGGCCTACGAGCAGTACTTC. Its translation is CASSLALFGANVGAYEQYF. This chain uses TRBV7-2 with TRBJ2-7; tentatively, D is TRBD1 or TRBD2 (5 bases each). Per the germline V gene, CDR1 is SGHTA and CDR2 is FQGNSA. Between the trimmed V and J ends, which lost 0 bases and 2 bases, there was a span of 23 bases. The CDR3 contains 19 residues.

A word on this clonotype: Possible read error: a much larger clone is one base away. V gene TRBV27 combines with J gene TRBJ2-7; D unclear. The CDR3 loop spans 16 amino acids. V was shortened by 7 bases and J by 7 bases, with 26 bases between the two germline ends. From germline, CDR1 is MNHEY and CDR2 SMNVEV (reference sequence). The CDR3 sequence is CASTLTGFGSYNEQYF. The CDR3 nucleotides read TGTGCCAGCACCCTTACTGGTTTTGGGTCCTACAATGAGCAGTACTTC.

The J gene is TRBJ2-1, the V gene TRBV10-3, with no clear D. The germline gives CDR1 ENHRY, CDR2 SYGVKD. The CDR3 loop spans 14 amino acids. V was trimmed by 7 bases and J by 8 bases, leaving 18 bases between them. CDR3 sequence reads: CAITQSRPGDEQFF. CDR3 nucleotide sequence: TGTGCCATCACTCAATCCCGACCGGGCGATGAGCAGTTCTTC.

This clonotype was detected only a few times. The rearrangement uses TRBV4-3 and TRBJ1-1; D gene uncertain. The CDR3 extends over 15 amino acids. V was trimmed by 0 bases and J by 11 bases, leaving 19 bases between them. Germline assignment: CDR1 LGHNA and CDR2 YSLEER. The CDR3 reads CASSQDRIIMGLAFF. CDR3 nucleotides: TGCGCCAGCAGCCAAGATCGAATAATTATGGGGTTGGCTTTCTTT.

This clonotype has just a few counts. The CDR3, as DNA: TGCAGTGCTAGAGATCCAGGGGACGAGCAGTACTTC. Residues: CSARDPGDEQYF. The rearrangement uses TRBV20-1 and TRBJ2-7, with D possibly being TRBD1 (6 bases). The CDR3 totals 12 residues. The V end was cut by 0 bases, the J end by 5 bases, with 8 bases between. In germline, CDR1 is DFQATT, CDR2 SNEGSKA (reference sequence).

In DNA, the CDR3 is TGTGCCAGCAGCTCGTTACAGGGGGAAGGCCAGCCCCAGCATTTT. Protein: CASSSLQGEGQPQHF. The J gene is TRBJ1-5, the V gene TRBV7-6; 8 bases agree with TRBD1. The CDR3 totals 15 residues. The V gene end was trimmed by 4 bases and the J gene end by 7 bases; junction bases not matched to a gene: 9. Germline CDR1 and CDR2: SGHVS and FNYEAQ.

Only a few counts were recorded for this clonotype. The chain joins TRBV6-1 to TRBJ1-4; no definite D call. Germline CDR1 and CDR2: MNHNS and SASEGT. V gave up 5 bases and J gave up 5 bases, with 12 bases separating them. The CDR3 contains 14 residues. DNA for the CDR3: TGTGCCAGCAGTTCGCGACGGACGAATGAAAAACTGTTTTTT. This codes for CASSSRRTNEKLFF.

This clonotype was seen only a few times. V usage is TRBV27 and J usage is TRBJ2-7; 10 bases fit TRBD2. Looked up from germline, CDR1 is MNHEY and CDR2 is SMNVEV (reference sequence). There are 17 residues in the CDR3. The V segment lost 0 bases and the J segment 6 bases; nucleotides outside the gene matches: 11. CDR3 protein: CASSLSHPYLAGVEQYF. In nucleotides, the CDR3 is TGTGCCAGCAGTTTATCCCACCCCTATCTAGCGGGAGTCGAGCAGTACTTC.

About this clonotype: A clone one base away is much larger, so this may be a read error. This chain links TRBV6-2 or TRBV6-3 with TRBJ1-6, with D tentatively TRBD1 (6 bases). Per the germline V gene, CDR1 is MNHEY and CDR2 is SVGEGT. Trimming took off 4 bases at V and 14 bases at J, with 15 bases between the two ends. CDR3 length: 13 residues. CDR3 loop: CASSLQGNSSLHF. The CDR3 DNA reads TGTGCCAGCAGTTTACAGGGAAACTCATCCCTCCACTTT.

The chain combines TRBV20-1 with TRBJ2-1; 8 positions match TRBD1. The CDR3 covers 15 residues. The junction had 6 bases not matched to a gene; V was cut back by 3 bases and J by 2 bases. CDR1 is DFQATT and CDR2 is SNEGSKA in the germline V gene (reference sequence). The CDR3 sequence: CSARAGQGAYNEQFF. Written as DNA, the CDR3 is TGCAGTGCTAGGGCAGGACAGGGAGCCTACAATGAGCAGTTCTTC.

The chain links TRBV4-1 to TRBJ2-7; 8 bases map to TRBD2. Germline trimming cut 1 base from V and 2 bases from J; bases unmatched to any gene: 4. The CDR3 totals 15 residues. The germline CDR1 and CDR2 sequences are MGHRA and YSYEKL. As DNA, the CDR3 is TGCGCCAGCAGCCAAGCCCTAGCGGGCACCTACGAGCAGTACTTC. As protein: CASSQALAGTYEQYF.

The chain employs TRBV4-1 and TRBJ2-1; 11 bases align to TRBD2. The CDR3 is 17 amino acids. Germline CDR1 reads MGHRA; CDR2 reads YSYEKL. J gave up 1 base and V 4 bases, and 6 bases lay outside the gene matches. The CDR3 reads CASSPGLAVKSYNEQFF. The CDR3 nucleotides are TGCGCCAGCAGCCCGGGACTAGCGGTAAAGTCCTACAATGAGCAGTTCTTC.

The table lists this clonotype with a count of one. Just one base apart from a much larger clone, this may be a read error. The chain has TRBV15 and TRBJ1-3; D gene ambiguous. The CDR3 is 14 residues long. Germline CDR1 reads LNHNV; CDR2 reads YYDKDF (reference sequence). The CDR3 spells CATSRGNRGNTVYF. The CDR3 nucleotides are TGTGCCACCAGCAGAGGGAATCGTGGAAACACCGTATATTTT.

In its sample, this clonotype was seen many times. CDR3 nucleotide sequence: TGTGCCAGCAGTCGGACAGGGGGCAATGAAAAACTGTTTTTT. This translates into CASSRTGGNEKLFF. This chain uses TRBV27 with TRBJ1-4, with 11 nucleotides matching TRBD1. The ends lost 5 bases at V and 5 bases at J; junction bases unmatched: 1. The germline CDR1 and CDR2 sequences are MNHEY and SMNVEV (reference sequence). This CDR3 comprises 14 residues.

This chain links TRBV4-1 with TRBJ1-1, with 8 bases lining up with TRBD1. V shed 4 bases, J shed 5 bases, and the junction held 6 bases outside the gene matches. Per germline, CDR1 MGHRA and CDR2 YSYEKL. This CDR3 spans 14 amino acids. CDR3 coding DNA: TGCGCCAGCAGCCCACAGGGGGGGATTACTGAAGCTTTCTTT. Translated, it gives CASSPQGGITEAFF.

As concerns this clonotype: One end of the junction is discordant with germline, which a read error may explain. The rearrangement joins TRBV20-1 to TRBJ2-7; D gene ambiguous. The CDR3 is made up of 14 amino acids. CDR1 is DFQATT and CDR2 is SNEGSKA in the germline V gene (reference sequence). CDR3: CSASSWDRGYEHYF. The CDR3 DNA reads as TGCAGTGCTAGCAGTTGGGATCGCGGCTACGAGCATTACTTC.

V is TRBV28 and J is TRBJ2-4; D unclear. This CDR3 spans 19 amino acids. Germline CDR1 is MDHEN and CDR2 is SYDVKM. V was shortened by 2 bases and J by 5 bases, with 25 bases between the two germline ends. Here the CDR3 DNA reads TGTGCCAGCAGTTTACGCCAGACCGCCCGAATTAACCCCCAAAACATTCAGTACTTC. It yields the protein CASSLRQTARINPQNIQYF. Looking up the rest from reference TRBV28 and TRBJ2-4 gives the full variable domain: DVKVTQSSRYLVKRTGEKVFLECVQDMDHENMFWYRQDPGLGLRLIYFSYDVKMKEKGDIPEGYSVSREKKERFSLILESASTNQTSMYLCASSLRQTARINPQNIQYFGAGTRLSVL.

The chain couples TRBV2 to TRBJ1-1; D is unresolved. CDR1 and CDR2 from the germline V gene are SNHLY and FYNNEI. V was trimmed by 8 bases and J by 7 bases, leaving 17 bases between them. The CDR3 loop spans 13 amino acids. The CDR3 DNA reads as TGTGCCAGCGGCCGGCAGGTAGGGAGTGAAGCTTTCTTT. This sequence encodes CASGRQVGSEAFF. Complete variable domain (other parts from reference TRBV2 and TRBJ1-1): EPEVTQTPSHQVTQMGQEVILRCVPISNHLYFYWYRQILGQKVEFLVSFYNNEISEKSEIFDDQFSVERPDGSNFTLKIRSTKLEDSAMYFCASGRQVGSEAFFGQGTRLTVV.

In its sample, this clonotype was seen a few times. V is TRBV20-1 and J is TRBJ2-5, with a tentative D call TRBD1 (5 bases). Trimming cost V 6 bases and J 3 bases, with 14 bases left between them. CDR3 size: 13 residues. Germline V gives CDR1 DFQATT, CDR2 SNEGSKA (reference sequence). CDR3: CSARRGTEETQYF. The DNA for the CDR3 is TGCAGTGCAAGAAGGGGTACGGAAGAGACCCAGTACTTC.

V and J are TRBV28 and TRBJ2-7, with 9 bases fitting TRBD2. Germline V gene lookup returns CDR1 MDHEN and CDR2 SYDVKM. The CDR3 totals 16 residues. V trimming: 5 bases; J trimming: 0 bases; junction bases outside the gene matches: 8. The DNA for the CDR3 is TGTGCCAGCAGTCGGCCAGTAGCGGGAGTCTCCTACGAGCAGTACTTC. Its translation is CASSRPVAGVSYEQYF.